These 13 T cell receptor beta chains were sequenced from one sample in a study of breast tumors, draining lymph nodes, adjacent tissues. TCRdb reprocessed the multiplex PCR reads with MiXCR, giving one entry per CDR3 protein. In the table there are 11,000 or so distinct CDR3 sequences, 36% of which are singletons. Sequences were obtained from breast tumor tissue. The receptors derive from a female donor with breast cancer. Some clones in this sample may be carry-over from other donors' samples.

This clonotype was seen at least ten times. CDR3 sequence: CASSRIKETQYF. The CDR3 nucleotides are TGTGCCAGCAGTCGAATCAAAGAGACCCAGTACTTC. The chain uses TRBV2 and TRBJ2-5; unclear D gene. The ends were cut back, 5 bases at V and 3 bases at J, with 7 bases in the middle. The CDR3 is made up of 12 amino acids. Germline loops: CDR1 SNHLY, CDR2 FYNNEI.

Ten or more counts support this clonotype. The chain is built from TRBV11-3 and TRBJ2-3; D not resolved. The CDR3 is 15 amino acids. Trimming pared 1 base from V and 4 bases from J, leaving 12 bases between. Germline CDR1 reads SGHNT; CDR2 reads YENEEA. CDR3 in amino acids: CASSLGSDPSDTQYF. In DNA form, the CDR3 reads TGTGCCAGCAGCTTAGGCTCAGACCCGTCAGATACGCAGTATTTT.

This clonotype was picked up a small number of times. A much larger clone is a single base away; this may be a read error. The genes are TRBV5-1 and TRBJ2-1; a possible D gene is TRBD2 (6 bases). This CDR3 is built from 14 residues. Germline CDR1 and CDR2: SGHRS and YFSETQ. Between the trimmed V and J ends, which lost 0 bases and 7 bases, there was a span of 11 bases. The CDR3 DNA reads as TGCGCCAGCAGCTTGGGCGGGAACGGGAATGAGCAGTTCTTC. This encodes CASSLGGNGNEQFF.

The sample holds many counts of this clonotype. The chain is built from TRBV28 and TRBJ2-3, with a possible D match to TRBD2 (5 bases). Germline V gene data show CDR1 as MDHEN and CDR2 as SYDVKM. Between the trimmed V and J ends, which lost 6 bases and 5 bases, there was a span of 12 bases. CDR3 length equals 13 residues. CDR3 coding DNA: TGTGCCAGCAGCCCGGGAATGAGAGATACGCAGTATTTT. This encodes CASSPGMRDTQYF.

The rearrangement joins TRBV20-1 to TRBJ2-1; TRBD2 agrees at 7 bases. The CDR3 covers 14 residues. Germline V gene lookup returns CDR1 DFQATT and CDR2 SNEGSKA (reference sequence). The V and J ends lost 2 bases and 4 bases, in that order; junction bases with no gene match: 5. The DNA of the CDR3 is TGCAGTGCTAGATTAGGACTAGAGTACAATGAGCAGTTCTTC. This translates into CSARLGLEYNEQFF.

This clonotype occurred a few times. The chain uses TRBV20-1 and TRBJ1-6; 8 bases fit TRBD1. Losses at the gene ends were 5 bases for V and 7 bases for J; bases not matched to a gene: 7. Germline V gene data show CDR1 as DFQATT and CDR2 as SNEGSKA (reference sequence). The CDR3 extends over 14 amino acids. In DNA form, the CDR3 reads TGCAGTGCTGGGTCCGGGACAGGCAATTCACCCCTCCACTTT. Translating it yields CSAGSGTGNSPLHF.

In this sample, this clonotype turned up many times. This chain connects TRBV7-2 to TRBJ2-5; 13 bases agree with TRBD2. The CDR3 runs 15 residues. J gave up 9 bases and V 4 bases, and 8 bases lay outside the gene matches. Germline V gene data show CDR1 as SGHTA and CDR2 as FQGNSA. CDR3: CASSSWTSGGPPQYF. DNA for the CDR3: TGTGCCAGCAGCTCATGGACTAGCGGGGGTCCGCCCCAGTACTTC.

In this sample, this clonotype turned up many times. The rearrangement uses TRBV10-2 and TRBJ2-5; the match to TRBD1 covers 7 bases. Germline trimming cut 6 bases from V and 4 bases from J; bases unmatched to any gene: 5. Germline CDR1 is WSHSY and CDR2 is SAAADI. There are 13 residues in the CDR3. The CDR3 DNA is TGCGCCAGCAGCGAGACAGGGTTAGAGACCCAGTACTTC. Protein product: CASSETGLETQYF.

The chain is built from TRBV9 and TRBJ2-2; D is unclear. CDR1 is SGDLS, CDR2 YYNGEE, per germline. The length of the CDR3 is 13 residues. The V end lost 3 bases, the J end lost 6 bases, and 9 bases lay between the germline ends. Here the CDR3 reads CASSGSRAGELFF. CDR3 DNA sequence: TGTGCCAGCAGCGGATCTCGTGCCGGGGAGCTGTTTTTT.

The chain joins TRBV20-1 to TRBJ2-7; D possibly uses TRBD1 or TRBD2 (5 bases each). CDR3 length: 13 residues. Trimming took 6 bases from V and 3 from J, leaving 15 bases between them. Germline V lookup: CDR1 DFQATT, CDR2 SNEGSKA (reference sequence). The CDR3: CSAARDGHYEQYF. The DNA for the CDR3 is TGCAGTGCCGCCCGGGACGGCCACTACGAGCAGTACTTC.

The V call is TRBV5-1, the J call TRBJ1-1; D not resolved. Germline CDR1 reads SGHRS; CDR2 reads YFSETQ. V lost 3 bases to trimming and J lost 0 bases, with 9 bases between them. This CDR3 contains 14 residues. The CDR3 protein is CASSSFNMNTEAFF. The CDR3 DNA reads TGCGCCAGCAGCTCGTTCAACATGAACACTGAAGCTTTCTTT.

This clonotype was detected only a few times. This sequence joins TRBV7-9 and TRBJ1-5; D remains unclear. The CDR3 runs to 14 residues. Germline V gene lookup returns CDR1 SEHNR and CDR2 FQNEAQ (reference sequence). Trimming pared 5 bases from V and 7 bases from J, leaving 15 bases between. CDR3 in amino acids: CASSPSRGGQPQHF. CDR3 DNA: TGTGCCAGCAGCCCGAGTCGGGGAGGCCAGCCCCAGCATTTT. Drawing the rest from reference TRBV7-9 and TRBJ1-5, the complete variable domain is DTGVSQNPRHKITKRGQNVTFRCDPISEHNRLYWYRQTLGQGPEFLTYFQNEAQLEKSRLLSDRFSAERPKGSFSTLEIQRTEQGDSAMYLCASSPSRGGQPQHFGDGTRLSIL.

This clonotype appeared many times. CDR3 coding DNA: TGTGCCAGCAGTCGAATGAGGGGTTCCGGGAACACCGGGGAGCTGTTTTTT. As protein: CASSRMRGSGNTGELFF. The chain is built from TRBV7-8 and TRBJ2-2; the D call may be TRBD1 or TRBD2 (5 bases each). V was shortened by 6 bases and J by 1 base, with 18 bases between the two germline ends. Germline values: CDR1 SGHVS, CDR2 FQNEAQ. The CDR3 sequence is 17 residues long.